The 10 T cell receptor beta chains presented below share a single source sample, sequenced in a study of T cell responses to AZD1222 COVID-19 vaccine. Assay: immunoSEQ multiplex PCR; the TCRdb copy retains only in-frame clones and omits some. Among 150,000 to 200,000 clones listed, 90% to 95% were seen once. The specimen was peripheral blood, collected on day 0 of AZD1222 vaccination. The receptors derive from an adult in good health.

V and J are TRBV6-5 and TRBJ2-7, with 9 positions matching TRBD2. This CDR3 is 13 amino acids long. Trimming took 11 bases from V and 3 from J; bases not matched to a gene: 8. Germline loops: CDR1 MNHEY, CDR2 SVGAGI. DNA of the CDR3: TGTGCCTCCCAAGCGGGGGGCAGCTACGAGCAGTACTTC. Encoded protein: CASQAGGSYEQYF.

CDR3 in DNA: TGTGCCAGCAGTGACCCGGGAGGGGGCACAGATACGCAGTATTTT. Residues: CASSDPGGGTDTQYF. The chain couples TRBV2 to TRBJ2-3; 8 nucleotides line up with TRBD2. The CDR3 extends over 15 amino acids. Germline CDR1 and CDR2: SNHLY and FYNNEI. The V segment lost 3 bases and the J segment 1 base; nucleotides outside the gene matches: 3.

The V call is TRBV6-5, the J call TRBJ1-6; D gene unclear. CDR3 length: 15 amino acids. The V end lost 1 base, the J end lost 5 bases, and 9 bases lay between the germline ends. Germline CDR1 and CDR2: MNHEY and SVGAGI. The DNA for the CDR3 is TGTGCCAGCAGTTACTGGTCGTCGGATAATTCACCCCTCCACTTT. Its translation: CASSYWSSDNSPLHF.

In regard to this clone: One junction end does not reproduce the germline sequence, and a read error may be involved. This chain joins TRBV5-1 and TRBJ1-3; D perhaps matches TRBD1 (6 bases). The CDR3 totals 15 residues. Germline lookup yields CDR1 SGHRS and CDR2 YFSETQ. CDR3 loop: CASSLESGGGNTIYF. In DNA, the CDR3 is TGCGCCAGCAGTTTGGAGTCTGGGGGCGGAAACACCATATATTTT.

This chain uses TRBV7-3 with TRBJ2-2, with D unresolved. This CDR3 comprises 11 residues. Germline assignment: CDR1 SGHTA and CDR2 FQGTGA. V lost 5 bases and J 7 bases, leaving 5 bases between the germline ends. The CDR3 loop is CASSSGGELFF. CDR3 DNA: TGTGCCAGCAGCAGTGGCGGGGAGCTGTTTTTT.

The chain carries TRBV7-2 and TRBJ2-1, with D unresolved. Germline CDR1 is SGHTA and CDR2 is FQGNSA. V gave up 5 bases and J gave up 14 bases, with 16 bases separating them. This CDR3 has 12 residues. CDR3 amino acids: CASSPWPPPEFF. The CDR3 region has the DNA TGTGCCAGCAGCCCTTGGCCCCCTCCCGAGTTCTTC.

This sequence joins TRBV10-3 and TRBJ1-2; tentative D call: TRBD1 (6 bases). V shed 2 bases and J shed 2 bases, with 6 bases lying between them. Germline V gene sequence: CDR1 ENHRY, CDR2 SYGVKD. The CDR3 has 13 amino acids. In DNA form, the CDR3 reads TGTGCCATCAGTGAGACAGGGAACTATGGCTACACCTTC. It translates to CAISETGNYGYTF.

V usage is TRBV7-2 and J usage is TRBJ2-1, with TRBD2 matching over 11 bases. This CDR3 is built from 16 residues. V shed 4 bases, J shed 8 bases, and the junction held 10 bases outside the gene matches. Germline loops: CDR1 SGHTA, CDR2 FQGNSA. This chain's CDR3 is CASSSGLAGSIHEQFF. DNA of the CDR3: TGTGCCAGCAGCTCCGGACTAGCGGGTAGTATACATGAGCAGTTCTTC.

This sequence joins TRBV5-1 and TRBJ2-2; a weak D match, TRBD2 (6 bases). This CDR3 comprises 16 residues. V was pared by 5 bases and J by 0 bases, with 14 bases between. Looked up from germline, CDR1 is SGHRS and CDR2 is YFSETQ. The CDR3 here is CASRERGLSNTGELFF. The CDR3 DNA reads as TGCGCCAGCAGGGAAAGGGGACTTTCGAACACCGGGGAGCTGTTTTTT.

The chain is built from TRBV6-2 or TRBV6-3 and TRBJ1-2; no firm D call. Germline values: CDR1 MNHEY, CDR2 SVGEGT. The CDR3 is 12 residues long. V was clipped by 4 bases and J by 4 bases, with 7 bases between them. CDR3 protein: CASSFGSYGYTF. The CDR3 nucleotides are TGTGCCAGCAGTTTCGGGTCCTATGGCTACACCTTC.